This T cell receptor (beta chain) comes out of a study of blood T cell repertoires in COVID-19. Study information: Samples taken during acute and convalescent COVID-19 were collected in the United States, Italy and Spain. PBMCs, B-cell-depleted T cells, or T cells were the source of the cDNA or gDNA that made up the material.

As handled by the study authors: How many nucleated cells were present was estimated from reference gene primer amplification. Only in-frame clones appear in the TCRdb table, and some are missing; sequencing was by immunoSEQ multiplex PCR. The V and J calls and clone size come from that table; D and trimming were worked out from the DNA. This table holds 60,000 to 85,000 clones, roughly 81% found once. This clone was observed a few times. This sequence was found in a man aged 65 to 79 with acute or convalescent COVID-19. The sequencing input was peripheral blood.

CDR3 in DNA: TGTGCCAGCACCGGGTTGGGGGCCGTCTATGGCTACACCTTC. As protein: CASTGLGAVYGYTF. The chain is built from TRBV5-4 and TRBJ1-2; D may be TRBD1 (6 bases). The CDR3 covers 14 residues. Per the germline V gene, CDR1 is SGHNT and CDR2 is YYREEE (reference sequence). V lost 6 bases and J 4 bases, leaving 16 bases between the germline ends.